This T cell receptor (beta chain) was profiled in a study of identical twins. This CDR3 is 19 amino acids long. The V end was cut by 4 bases, the J end by 3 bases, with 28 bases between. Germline CDR1 DFQATT, CDR2 SNEGSKA (reference sequence). Concerning this clonotype itself: Its antigen is not known.

TCRdb itself ran the 5' RACE reads through MiXCR, one entry per CDR3 protein. Seen here are 220,000 or so distinct CDR3 sequences, roughly 7% observed once, and the top ten hold more than 3%. Regarding the study as a whole: The degree of excess twin sharing was weaker in beta out-of-frame sequences.

This sample also belongs to another study, concerning yellow fever vaccine responses in identical twins.

The V gene is TRBV20-1, the J gene TRBJ2-1, with D perhaps TRBD1 (8 bases). Sequencing was done on a sample of memory (CD45RO+) T cells sorted from blood. The sequence was obtained from a woman aged 18 to 35 in good health. The CDR3 loop is CSANEDRGSGGLDYNEQFF. The CDR3 DNA reads TGCAGTGCTAACGAAGACAGGGGCTCGGGGGGATTGGACTACAATGAGCAGTTCTTC.